The 21 T cell receptor beta chains reported below all come from one sample, sequenced in a study of T-cell memory formation after mild COVID-19 (dated by TCRdb to the early 2020s). The receptor library was made with 5' RACE. The run used an Illumina NovaSeq 6000. The public reads were reanalyzed by TCRdb: fastp trimming at Q25, MiXCR alignment, in-frame beta chains only. Every entry covers one CDR3 protein and lists the most common genes and DNA from its rows. The sample table lists some 350,000 distinct CDR3 sequences, about 15% of them with a count of one. The top ten constitute around 20% of the sample. Source material: PBMCs or a T cell subset sorted from them (not recorded which). The receptors were sampled from a man aged 18 to 29 who had mild COVID-19 (a few samples of this study predate the infection). The sample titles of this study are shuffled in the database, so cell type and time point are left out; the donor was told from shared clones.

V usage is TRBV12-3 or TRBV12-4 and J usage is TRBJ2-2; the match to TRBD2 covers 7 bases. V was clipped by 5 bases and J by 6 bases; unmatched bases: 9. This CDR3 has 15 amino acids. CDR3 coding DNA: TGTGCCAGCAGTCCAAGGACTAGTCGGGCCGGGGAGCTGTTTTTT. This codes for CASSPRTSRAGELFF.

This clonotype showed up many times. The rearrangement joins TRBV19 to TRBJ2-7; 9 bases map to TRBD1. V lost 7 bases to trimming and J lost 5 bases; unmatched junction nucleotides: 9. CDR1 is LNHDA and CDR2 is SQIVND in the germline V gene (reference sequence). The CDR3 loop spans 14 amino acids. In nucleotides, the CDR3 is TGTGCCAGTAACACCGGACAGGGGACCCACGAGCAGTACTTC. Amino acids: CASNTGQGTHEQYF.

In this sample, this clonotype turned up many times. This chain links TRBV3-1 with TRBJ2-7; D gene ambiguous. V shed 2 bases and J shed 7 bases, with 15 bases lying between them. This CDR3 is built from 14 residues. Per germline, CDR1 LGHDT and CDR2 YNNKEL (reference sequence). CDR3 bases: TGTGCCAGCAGCCAAAGGTATCGTGCGTGGGAGCAGTACGTC. It is translated as CASSQRYRAWEQYV.

V gene TRBV5-1 combines with J gene TRBJ2-1; 10 bases agree with TRBD2. The CDR3 runs to 13 residues. CDR1 and CDR2 (germline): SGHRS, YFSETQ. The ends lost 3 bases at V and 8 bases at J; junction bases unmatched: 2. DNA of the CDR3: TGCGCCAGCAGCTGGAGCGGGGGGGATGAGCAGTTCTTC. It specifies CASSWSGGDEQFF.

J is TRBJ1-6 and V is TRBV6-5, with a tentative D call TRBD1 (6 bases). V dropped 3 bases and J dropped 9 bases, with 18 bases sitting between them. Germline V gene data show CDR1 as MNHEY and CDR2 as SVGAGI. The CDR3 length is 16 residues. The chain's CDR3 is CASSYSQAGEGSPLHF. In DNA, the CDR3 is TGTGCCAGCAGTTATAGCCAAGCAGGGGAAGGTTCACCCCTCCACTTT.

The rearrangement uses TRBV5-1 and TRBJ2-2; D might be TRBD1 (6 bases). CDR1 is SGHRS and CDR2 is YFSETQ in the germline V gene. V was trimmed by 3 bases and J by 1 base, leaving 10 bases between them. This CDR3 contains 15 residues. The CDR3 DNA follows: TGCGCCAGCAGCTCGAAACAGGGGAACACCGGGGAGCTGTTTTTT. Translation: CASSSKQGNTGELFF.

V gene TRBV6-5 combines with J gene TRBJ2-7, with D unresolved. CDR1 MNHEY and CDR2 SVGAGI come from the germline V gene. Deletions cut 0 bases from V and 3 bases from J, with 12 bases between. This CDR3 spans 15 amino acids. This CDR3 reads CASSYSAPRHYEQYF. CDR3 sequence (DNA): TGTGCCAGCAGTTACTCGGCCCCCCGACACTACGAGCAGTACTTC.

This clonotype was observed at least ten times. The DNA for the CDR3 is TGCGCCAGCAGCTCGGGGGGCCCCGCAGATACGCAGTATTTT. Residues: CASSSGGPADTQYF. The V and J genes are TRBV5-1 and TRBJ2-3; a weak D match, TRBD2 (7 bases). Germline-derived CDR1 and CDR2 are SGHRS and YFSETQ. V was cut by 3 bases and J by 4 bases, with 12 bases left in between. CDR3 length: 14 residues.

This clonotype was counted a few times. The rearrangement joins TRBV12-3 or TRBV12-4 to TRBJ2-5; D gene ambiguous. This CDR3 has 13 amino acids. Trimming took 2 bases from V and 3 from J, leaving 7 bases between them. CDR3 coding DNA: TGTGCCAGCAGTTTAATTCTTGAAGAGACCCAGTACTTC. Its translation is CASSLILEETQYF.

This clonotype was seen a few times. The V and J genes are TRBV6-5 and TRBJ1-3; D unclear. Germline V CDR1 and CDR2: MNHEY, SVGAGI. V was trimmed by 9 bases and J by 6 bases, leaving 21 bases between them. The length of the CDR3 is 15 residues. The CDR3: CASKLGRASENTIYF. The CDR3 region has the DNA TGTGCCAGTAAACTCGGTAGGGCATCCGAAAACACCATATATTTT.

Only a few counts were recorded for this clonotype. V gene TRBV6-2 or TRBV6-3 combines with J gene TRBJ2-2; possible D gene TRBD1, 5 bases. Germline V lookup: CDR1 MNHEY, CDR2 SVGEGT. Deletions cut 8 bases from V and 8 bases from J, with 12 bases between. The CDR3 sequence is 12 residues long. CDR3 nucleotide sequence: TGTGCCAGCCGGTGGGGCTCTGGGGAGCTGTTTTTT. Translated, it gives CASRWGSGELFF.

The chain uses TRBV5-1 and TRBJ2-1, with TRBD2 as a possible D gene (6 bases). V lost 0 bases to trimming and J lost 7 bases, with 11 bases between them. Germline V gives CDR1 SGHRS, CDR2 YFSETQ. The CDR3 runs to 14 residues. The CDR3 DNA is TGCGCCAGCAGCTTGGTGCGGGGACCGAATGAGCAGTTCTTC. It specifies CASSLVRGPNEQFF.

This clonotype was seen many times. This sequence joins TRBV7-2 and TRBJ2-1; TRBD2 is a possible D gene (7 bases). CDR1 and CDR2 from the germline V gene are SGHTA and FQGNSA. The CDR3 loop spans 13 amino acids. V was trimmed by 5 bases and J by 10 bases, leaving 15 bases between them. The CDR3: CASSPRTGGEQFF. The CDR3 bases are TGTGCCAGCAGCCCCCGCACGGGGGGCGAGCAGTTCTTC.

This clonotype was recorded at least ten times. J is TRBJ2-1 and V is TRBV4-3; the match to TRBD1 covers 10 bases. This CDR3 spans 17 amino acids. V was clipped by 6 bases and J by 5 bases; unmatched bases: 13. Germline CDR1 is LGHNA and CDR2 is YSLEER. CDR3: CASRSSGWDRGNNEQFF. CDR3 sequence (DNA): TGCGCCAGCAGAAGCAGCGGATGGGACAGGGGAAACAATGAGCAGTTCTTC.

Only a few counts were recorded for this clonotype. The rearrangement links TRBV4-2 to TRBJ1-6, with no clear D. The V end lost 4 bases, the J end lost 9 bases, and 10 bases lay between the germline ends. This CDR3 region has 13 residues. Germline-derived CDR1 and CDR2 are LGHNA and YNFKEQ. Here the CDR3 DNA reads TGTGCCAGCAGCCCACCACCAGCTTCACCCCTCCACTTT. Encoded protein: CASSPPPASPLHF.

V gene TRBV5-1 combines with J gene TRBJ1-1, with D possibly matching TRBD1 (6 bases). Germline V gene sequence: CDR1 SGHRS, CDR2 YFSETQ. The CDR3 is 15 residues long. V lost 4 bases, J lost 4 bases, and 17 bases lay in between. CDR3: CASSVPQGSRTEAFF. In DNA form, the CDR3 reads TGCGCCAGCAGCGTACCACAGGGTTCACGCACTGAAGCTTTCTTT.

The CDR3 region is CASSLVRVNSNQPQHF. Here the CDR3 DNA reads TGTGCCAGCAGCTTAGTCAGGGTTAATAGCAATCAGCCCCAGCATTTT. The chain combines TRBV7-8 with TRBJ1-5; possibly TRBD1 for D (5 bases). Germline V CDR1 and CDR2: SGHVS, FQNEAQ. Trimming shortened V by 1 base and J by 0 bases, and 10 bases separated the two germline ends. The CDR3 extends over 16 amino acids.

This sequence joins TRBV11-2 and TRBJ2-7; maybe TRBD2 (6 bases). This CDR3 contains 14 residues. In germline, CDR1 is SGHAT, CDR2 FQNNGV. The germline V and J ends were trimmed by 4 bases and 7 bases, with 17 bases remaining between them. For the CDR3, the DNA is TGTGCCAGCAGCTCTAATCGGGGGTCTGGGGAGCAGTACTTC. It yields the protein CASSSNRGSGEQYF.

The table lists this clonotype with a few counts. The chain combines TRBV6-5 with TRBJ1-1; a weak D match, TRBD1 (5 bases). V lost 3 bases and J lost 4, with 15 bases in between. The CDR3 has 15 amino acids. Germline assignment: CDR1 MNHEY and CDR2 SVGAGI. In DNA, the CDR3 is TGTGCCAGCAGTTATAAGGGGCTACCCCGCACTGAAGCTTTCTTT. It yields the protein CASSYKGLPRTEAFF.

At least ten counts were recorded for this clonotype. The chain uses TRBV5-1 and TRBJ2-3; D perhaps matches TRBD1 (6 bases). The CDR3 consists of 16 residues. V was cut by 4 bases and J by 5 bases, with 20 bases left in between. Germline V lookup: CDR1 SGHRS, CDR2 YFSETQ. This CDR3 is CASSLGQTVDIDTQYF. Here the CDR3 DNA reads TGCGCCAGCAGCCTCGGACAGACGGTCGACATAGATACGCAGTATTTT. Combining the CDR3 with reference TRBV5-1 and TRBJ2-3 gives the whole variable domain KAGVTQTPRYLIKTRGQQVTLSCSPISGHRSVSWYQQTPGQGLQFLFEYFSETQRNKGNFPGRFSGRQFSNSRSEMNVSTLELGDSALYLCASSLGQTVDIDTQYFGPGTRLTVL.

The V and J genes are TRBV7-9 and TRBJ2-3, with D unresolved. This CDR3 has 13 residues. Germline values: CDR1 SEHNR, CDR2 FQNEAQ (reference sequence). The V and J ends lost 10 bases and 0 bases respectively, with 11 bases between them. The CDR3 protein is CATQAGSTDTQYF. The DNA of the CDR3 is TGTGCCACCCAGGCAGGCAGCACAGATACGCAGTATTTT.